The 8 T cell receptor beta chains listed next were all sequenced from one sample in a study of T cell repertoires in cytomegalovirus infection. TCRdb ran MiXCR on the reads and lists one entry per CDR3 protein. The table lists hundreds of thousands of distinct CDR3 sequences, approximately 31% of them singletons. The antigens of these receptors remain unknown. Sequenced material: cultured CD8+ T cells from PBMCs, taken from culture after CMV antigen stimulation. The source of these receptors is a human donor in good health (CMV status not recorded). Some clones in this sample may be carry-over from other donors' samples.

Note on this clonotype: A much larger clone is a single base away; this may be a read error. The chain recombines TRBV12-3 or TRBV12-4 with TRBJ2-6, with D unresolved. The CDR3 has 13 amino acids. V dropped 8 bases and J dropped 5 bases, with 10 bases sitting between them. CDR3 DNA sequence: TGTGCCAGCGGGGATGAGTGGGCCAACGTCCTGACTTTC. It codes for CASGDEWANVLTF.

The chain carries TRBV10-3 and TRBJ1-2; possibly TRBD1 for D (6 bases). The CDR3 loop spans 14 amino acids. The germline V gene has CDR1 ENHRY and CDR2 SYGVKD. V was clipped by 8 bases and J by 7 bases, with 20 bases between them. As DNA, the CDR3 is TGTGCCATCGCTCCGGGGGGGCGGACTTCTGGCTACACCTTC. Translating it yields CAIAPGGRTSGYTF.

This clonotype has a handful of counts. The rearrangement links TRBV12-3 or TRBV12-4 to TRBJ2-3; the D is unclear. This CDR3 contains 13 residues. Trimming removed 2 bases from V and 3 bases from J, with 6 bases in between. In DNA form, the CDR3 reads TGTGCCAGCAGTTTATCGGATACAGATACGCAGTATTTT. This sequence encodes CASSLSDTDTQYF.

This chain links TRBV7-6 with TRBJ2-5, with TRBD1 matching over 7 bases. Trimming cost V 4 bases and J 4 bases; bases outside gene matches: 12. This CDR3 region has 16 residues. The germline gives CDR1 SGHVS, CDR2 FNYEAQ. This chain's CDR3 is CASSWVGRDRGETQYF. The CDR3 DNA follows: TGTGCCAGCAGCTGGGTCGGAAGGGACAGAGGAGAGACCCAGTACTTC.

This clonotype was seen only a few times. The chain has TRBV7-2 and TRBJ2-1; D is unclear. The CDR3 sequence is 15 residues long. Germline loops: CDR1 SGHTA, CDR2 FQGNSA. V lost 1 base to trimming and J lost 8 bases, with 15 bases between them. CDR3 region: CASSLGAAVRDEQFF. The DNA of the CDR3 is TGTGCCAGCAGCTTAGGGGCGGCAGTCCGAGATGAGCAGTTCTTC. Looking up the rest from reference TRBV7-2 and TRBJ2-1 gives the full variable domain: GAGVSQSPSNKVTEKGKDVELRCDPISGHTALYWYRQSLGQGLEFLIYFQGNSAPDKSGLPSDRFSAERTGGSVSTLTIQRTQQEDSAVYLCASSLGAAVRDEQFFGPGTRLTVL.

The chain combines TRBV27 with TRBJ2-6, with 10 bases identical to TRBD1. This CDR3 is 18 amino acids long. The germline CDR1 and CDR2 sequences are MNHEY and SMNVEV (reference sequence). The trim removed 0 bases at V and 4 bases at J, leaving 6 bases unmatched. The CDR3 is CASSLSRTGGLGANVLTF. The DNA for the CDR3 is TGTGCCAGCAGTTTATCTCGGACAGGGGGGTTGGGGGCCAACGTCCTGACTTTC. The entire variable domain, with the rest obtained from reference TRBV27 and TRBJ2-6, is as follows: EAQVTQNPRYLITVTGKKLTVTCSQNMNHEYMSWYRQDPGLGLRQIYYSMNVEVTDKGDVPEGYKVSRKEKRNFPLILESPSPNQTSLYFCASSLSRTGGLGANVLTFGAGSRLTVL.

This clonotype was seen a handful of times. The V and J genes are TRBV19 and TRBJ1-1; TRBD1 aligns across 7 bases. Germline loops: CDR1 LNHDA, CDR2 SQIVND (reference sequence). The V segment lost 8 bases and the J segment 7 bases; nucleotides outside the gene matches: 13. The CDR3 contains 14 residues. For the CDR3, the DNA is TGTGCCAGTGGGCACGCGGCAGGGGGGAATGAAGCTTTCTTT. Amino acid sequence: CASGHAAGGNEAFF.

This clonotype was recorded at least ten times. The V gene is TRBV7-2, the J gene TRBJ2-7; weak D call: TRBD1 (5 bases). CDR1 is SGHTA and CDR2 is FQGNSA in the germline V gene. V shed 5 bases and J shed 6 bases, with 14 bases lying between them. The CDR3 loop spans 13 amino acids. As DNA, the CDR3 is TGTGCCAGCAGCCCCTCCCGGACACGCGAGCAGTACTTC. Protein: CASSPSRTREQYF.